The following is a T cell receptor (beta chain) sequence with its context. The data derive from a study of T cells expressing NK-cell markers. Germline values: CDR1 GTSNPN, CDR2 SVGIG (reference sequence). The CDR3 spans 14 residues. Template switching by 5'RACE with UMIs generated the TCR beta cDNA. TCRdb reprocessed the 5' RACE reads; each CDR3 protein has one entry and no DNA is given. The sample's table shows 500,000 to 600,000 distinct CDR3 sequences. The gene calls are TRBV30 and TRBJ2-1. Sequencing input: blood T cells: a sorted CD56 or NKG2C T cell subset, CD4+ or CD8+ T cells, or bulk PBMC T cells (not recorded which). This receptor was taken from a man between 18 and 29 years old in good health. CDR3 sequence reads: CAWGWTASYNEQFF.